The T cell receptor beta chain under discussion was sequenced for a study of shared clonotypes between healthy human individuals. Study-level background: Donors consisted of a couple of women and a few men between 18 and 49.

The study, taken as a whole, reports: An expected dependence of interdonor clonotype sharing on sequencing depth was noted.

In the case of this clone: Its antigen is unidentified.

CD45RO negativity and positive selection for CCR7 defined naive CD8 cells, a population that excluded terminally differentiated effector memory CD45RA+ cells. All donors qualified as healthy HIV-negative adults and had experienced no recent acute infections or vaccinations. Profiling relied on immunoSEQ multiplex PCR, and the TCRdb table lists in-frame clones only, not all of them. There are some 1,900,000 clones in the sample; less than 95% occur only once, and roughly 1.2% lies in the top ten. The CDR3 sequence is 17 residues long. The ends were cut back, 0 bases at V and 1 base at J, with 17 bases in the middle. Germline CDR1 and CDR2: SGHKS and YYEKEE (reference sequence).

Sequenced input: naive CD8+ T cells sorted from blood. This TCR came from a man younger than 35 in good health. The chain has TRBV5-5 and TRBJ2-7; D tentatively reads TRBD1 or TRBD2 (5 bases each). CDR3 nucleotide sequence: TGTGCCAGCAGCTTGGTGGTGGTTCGGGACGTGTCCTACGAGCAGTACTTC. Translated: CASSLVVVRDVSYEQYF.